These T cell receptor beta chains were read from a single sample in a study of T and B cells in COVID-19 patients. TCRdb ran MiXCR on the multiplex PCR reads and lists one entry per CDR3 protein. The sample consists of 15,000 to 20,000 distinct CDR3 sequences, under 30% of them appearing once. The source material was blood. Receptors were obtained from a human donor who had recovered from COVID-19. Each CDR3 is given with its conserved first and last residue. The D gene is left open where the match is weak. Expanded clones are given a class, and other clones once, few, many or no size at all.

V,D,J,size,CDR3,DNA
TRBV19,.,TRBJ1-5,medium-sized,CASLGQQNQPQHF,TGTGCCAGTCTCGGACAGCAGAATCAGCCCCAGCATTTT
TRBV7-9,.,TRBJ1-1,.,CASSLVTNTEAFF,TGTGCCAGCAGCTTAGTGACGAACACTGAAGCTTTCTTT
TRBV19,.,TRBJ1-1,few,CASNRGTLNTEAFF,TGTGCCAGTAACCGAGGGACTTTGAACACTGAAGCTTTCTTT
TRBV5-6,TRBD1,TRBJ2-7,.,CASSSRPGQVSYEQYF,TGTGCCAGCAGCTCTCGGCCGGGACAGGTCTCCTACGAGCAGTACTTC
TRBV19,.,TRBJ1-1,many,CASTSRLVWTEAFF,TGTGCCAGTACCTCCCGCCTGGTTTGGACTGAAGCTTTCTTT
TRBV29-1,.,TRBJ1-1,.,CSGGGTTEAFF,TGCAGTGGGGGGGGAACCACTGAAGCTTTCTTT
TRBV20-1,.,TRBJ1-1,.,CSAGQPNTEAFF,TGCAGTGCTGGTCAGCCGAACACTGAAGCTTTCTTT
TRBV6-5,.,TRBJ2-5,many,CASSWVRGGETQYF,TGTGCCAGCAGTTGGGTGAGGGGCGGGGAGACCCAGTACTTC
TRBV6-5,.,TRBJ2-3,medium-sized,CASRAGVGDTQYF,TGTGCCAGCAGGGCTGGGGTGGGAGATACGCAGTATTTT
TRBV6-1,.,TRBJ2-5,few,CAGKSPGPGVETQYF,TGTGCCGGCAAATCCCCGGGACCAGGGGTAGAGACCCAGTACTTC
TRBV20-1,TRBD2,TRBJ2-5,.,CSALAGGAQETQYF,TGCAGTGCCTTAGCGGGGGGGGCCCAAGAGACCCAGTACTTC
TRBV12-3/TRBV12-4,.,TRBJ2-1,medium-sized,CASSLIPSNEQFF,TGTGCCAGCAGTTTAATTCCAAGCAATGAGCAGTTCTTC
TRBV24-1,TRBD2,TRBJ2-1,.,CATSDPGLAGGSSYNEQFF,TGTGCCACCAGTGACCCAGGACTAGCGGGGGGCAGCTCCTACAATGAGCAGTTCTTC
TRBV4-3,TRBD2,TRBJ2-7,.,CASSQDPSGTYEQYF,TGCGCCAGCAGCCAAGATCCTAGCGGGACCTACGAGCAGTACTTC
TRBV7-6,TRBD2,TRBJ2-5,.,CASSLTGGETQYF,TGTGCCAGCAGCTTAACGGGAGGGGAGACCCAGTACTTC
TRBV10-3,TRBD1,TRBJ2-2,.,CAISESQGAGELFF,TGTGCCATCAGTGAGTCACAGGGGGCCGGGGAGCTGTTTTTT
TRBV6-4,.,TRBJ1-3,.,CASSKRVGNRSGNTIYF,TGTGCCAGCAGTAAACGGGTAGGGAACCGCTCTGGAAACACCATATATTTT
TRBV10-2,.,TRBJ2-4,once,CASSSGLAKNIQYF,TGCGCCAGCAGTAGCGGACTAGCCAAAAACATTCAGTACTTC
TRBV20-1,TRBD1,TRBJ1-6,.,CSARADRSSYNSPLHF,TGCAGTGCTAGGGCGGACAGGAGCTCCTATAATTCACCCCTCCACTTT
TRBV6-2/TRBV6-3,.,TRBJ1-2,many,CASVEGDHYGYTF,TGTGCCAGCGTTGAGGGGGATCACTATGGCTACACCTTC
TRBV12-3/TRBV12-4,TRBD1,TRBJ2-7,.,CASSLTGDYEQYF,TGTGCCAGCAGTCTAACAGGGGACTACGAGCAGTACTTC
TRBV12-3/TRBV12-4,.,TRBJ2-1,.,CASSLVEGGSYNEQFF,TGTGCCAGCAGTTTAGTCGAGGGGGGGTCCTACAATGAGCAGTTCTTC
TRBV5-4,TRBD2,TRBJ2-7,.,CASGAGDTYEQYF,TGTGCCAGCGGAGCGGGGGATACCTACGAGCAGTACTTC
TRBV6-5,.,TRBJ1-1,few,CASRPRGGRAFF,TGTGCCAGCCGACCCCGGGGGGGCCGAGCTTTCTTT
TRBV12-3/TRBV12-4,TRBD2,TRBJ2-3,.,CASRLAGGPGEDTQYF,TGTGCCAGCCGTCTAGCGGGGGGGCCGGGGGAAGATACGCAGTATTTT
TRBV4-1,.,TRBJ2-3,.,CASSGGPDTQYF,TGCGCCAGCAGCGGGGGGCCAGATACGCAGTATTTT
TRBV15,TRBD2,TRBJ2-1,many,CATSRDRRGKAYNEQFF,TGTGCCACCAGCAGAGATCGGCGGGGGAAAGCCTACAATGAGCAGTTCTTC
TRBV5-6,TRBD1,TRBJ2-7,.,CASSLRAWTGRKYEQYF,TGTGCCAGCAGTTTACGGGCTTGGACAGGGCGAAAATACGAGCAGTACTTC
TRBV7-9,.,TRBJ1-2,.,CASSPSSPTF,TGTGCCAGCAGCCCCTCCAGTCCCACCTTC
TRBV7-2,TRBD2,TRBJ2-1,.,CASSLVRASGGEREQFF,TGTGCCAGCAGCTTAGTAAGGGCTAGCGGGGGGGAGAGGGAGCAGTTCTTC
TRBV19,TRBD1,TRBJ1-6,medium-sized,CASTLQGVGSPLHF,TGTGCCAGCACTCTACAGGGGGTAGGTTCACCCCTCCACTTT
TRBV6-2/TRBV6-3,.,TRBJ1-1,few,CASSPSREAFF,TGTGCCAGCAGTCCAAGCCGAGAAGCTTTCTTT
TRBV19,.,TRBJ1-2,many,CASSIQGGGYTF,TGTGCCAGTAGTATACAGGGCGGCGGCTACACCTTC
TRBV11-1,TRBD2,TRBJ2-1,medium-sized,CASSLSGGANEQFF,TGTGCCAGCAGCTTAAGCGGGGGGGCGAATGAGCAGTTCTTC
TRBV12-3/TRBV12-4,.,TRBJ2-2,medium-sized,CASSLRELFF,TGTGCCAGCAGTTTAAGGGAGCTGTTTTTT
TRBV25-1,.,TRBJ2-1,.,CASSVGETYNEQFF,TGTGCCAGCAGTGTCGGGGAGACCTACAATGAGCAGTTCTTC
TRBV4-1,.,TRBJ2-2,.,CASSHLTGTGELFF,TGCGCCAGCAGCCATCTCACGGGAACCGGGGAGCTGTTTTTT
TRBV25-1,.,TRBJ2-6,.,CASSGGMSGANVLTF,TGTGCCAGCAGTGGCGGGATGTCAGGGGCCAACGTCCTGACTTTC
TRBV28,TRBD1,TRBJ1-5,.,CASRPDRGRREQPQHF,TGTGCCAGCAGACCCGACAGGGGGCGCAGGGAACAGCCCCAGCATTTT
TRBV5-6,.,TRBJ1-3,.,CASSGTWISGNTIYF,TGTGCCAGCAGCGGAACATGGATCTCTGGAAACACCATATATTTT
TRBV24-1,.,TRBJ2-2,.,CATSGSSNTGELFF,TGTGCCACCAGTGGCAGTTCGAACACCGGGGAGCTGTTTTTT
TRBV19,.,TRBJ1-3,many,CASTRQAIGNTIYF,TGTGCCAGTACCCGGCAGGCAATTGGAAACACCATATATTTT
TRBV5-4,.,TRBJ1-2,.,CASSLDGSYTF,TGTGCCAGCAGCTTGGACGGGAGCTACACCTTC
TRBV6-5,.,TRBJ2-7,medium-sized,CASSYSKRFDYEQYF,TGTGCCAGCAGTTACTCGAAACGGTTTGACTACGAGCAGTACTTC
TRBV12-3/TRBV12-4,.,TRBJ2-7,.,CASSSRGHEQYF,TGTGCCAGCAGTTCCCGGGGACACGAGCAGTACTTC
TRBV6-5,.,TRBJ1-1,few,CASSLPGDTEAFF,TGTGCCAGCAGTCTTCCAGGGGACACTGAAGCTTTCTTT
TRBV27,.,TRBJ2-3,.,CASRAAGTDTQYF,TGTGCCAGCAGAGCAGCAGGCACAGATACGCAGTATTTT
TRBV12-3/TRBV12-4,.,TRBJ2-3,few,CASSFGTLGQYF,TGTGCCAGCAGTTTTGGGACACTGGGCCAGTATTTT
TRBV7-9,.,TRBJ1-3,few,CASSLAGNTIYF,TGTGCCAGCAGCTTAGCTGGAAACACCATATATTTT
TRBV5-4,.,TRBJ2-7,many,CASSQKQATDEQYF,TGTGCCAGCAGCCAGAAACAGGCTACCGACGAGCAGTACTTC
TRBV18,.,TRBJ2-6,many,CASSPTVPGVGGANVLTF,TGTGCCAGCTCACCGACCGTTCCAGGGGTTGGTGGGGCCAACGTCCTGACTTTC
TRBV5-1,TRBD1,TRBJ1-2,.,CASSLGGGYGYTF,TGCGCCAGCAGCCTAGGGGGCGGCTATGGCTACACCTTC
TRBV12-3/TRBV12-4,.,TRBJ2-2,few,CASSRGGGDTGELFF,TGTGCCAGCAGTAGGGGGGGGGGGGACACCGGGGAGCTGTTTTTT
TRBV18,.,TRBJ2-5,many,CASSPGGSGTQYF,TGTGCCAGCTCACCAGGGGGCTCAGGGACCCAGTACTTC
TRBV7-3,.,TRBJ2-3,.,CASSPQGIDTQYF,TGTGCCAGCAGCCCCCAGGGGATAGATACGCAGTATTTT
TRBV6-5,.,TRBJ1-5,.,CASSYSILRDGNQPQHF,TGTGCCAGCAGTTACTCGATTCTCAGGGATGGCAATCAGCCCCAGCATTTT
TRBV19,TRBD2,TRBJ2-3,.,CASTVGRRRLAGYSTDTQYF,TGTGCCAGTACCGTAGGTCGCAGGAGGCTAGCGGGATACTCCACAGATACGCAGTATTTT
TRBV4-1,TRBD1,TRBJ2-1,.,CASSHRRQGVDEQFF,TGCGCCAGCAGCCACCGCAGACAGGGAGTCGATGAGCAGTTCTTC